This T cell receptor beta chain was obtained from a study of Ad26.COV2.S vaccination and SARS-CoV-2 variants. Turning to the study itself: Into the muscle, Ad26.COV2.S was dosed once or twice, 56 days apart.

The treatment is: roughly 20 received Ad26.COV2.S at low or high dose, single or two shots; 5 received placebo; per-sample allocation not given. Following the first vaccine or placebo injection, samples were taken on day 63. The CDR3 length is 16 residues. Germline V CDR1 and CDR2: SGHRS, YFSETQ. The junction had 6 bases not matched to a gene; V was cut back by 0 bases and J by 6 bases. TCRdb's copy holds only in-frame clones and misses some; the assay was immunoSEQ multiplex PCR. The table includes 300,000 to 400,000 clones, around nine tenths detected once. This clonotype was obtained from a person between 18 and 59 years old who received the Ad26.COV2.S COVID-19 vaccine or a placebo. The V and J genes are TRBV5-1 and TRBJ2-2; TRBD2 matches at 9 bases. Source: peripheral blood, taken in a trial of Ad26.COV2.S vaccine versus placebo. This CDR3 is CASSLAQREASGELFF. The CDR3 DNA sequence: TGCGCCAGCAGCTTGGCCCAGCGGGAGGCCTCCGGGGAGCTGTTTTTT. Full variable domain (outside the CDR3, taken from reference TRBV5-1 and TRBJ2-2): KAGVTQTPRYLIKTRGQQVTLSCSPISGHRSVSWYQQTPGQGLQFLFEYFSETQRNKGNFPGRFSGRQFSNSRSEMNVSTLELGDSALYLCASSLAQREASGELFFGEGSRLTVL.